Presented here are 7 T cell receptor beta chains from one specimen sequenced in a study of a mutant IDH1 vaccine in newly diagnosed glioma. Profiling relied on immunoSEQ multiplex PCR, and the TCRdb table lists in-frame clones only, not all of them. The sample shows just under 95,000 clones, about 83% of them seen only once. Time point denoted: baseline, week 1 (first vaccination visit). Noted treatment: pre-vaccination baseline after standard-of-care therapy. Material: PBMCs, obtained from a glioma patient treated with radiotherapy, temozolomide or both. Receptors were obtained from a woman in her forties or fifties with glioma.

V usage is TRBV7-9 and J usage is TRBJ1-2; D is undetermined. Per the germline V gene, CDR1 is SEHNR and CDR2 is FQNEAQ (reference sequence). This CDR3 region has 13 residues. V lost 1 base and J 6 bases, leaving 9 bases between the germline ends. The CDR3: CASSLGGADGYTF. The CDR3 coding sequence is TGTGCCAGCAGCTTAGGGGGAGCTGATGGCTACACCTTC.

V is TRBV11-2 and J is TRBJ2-1; TRBD2 agrees at 7 bases. Germline CDR1 and CDR2: SGHAT and FQNNGV. The length of the CDR3 is 11 residues. With 4 bases clipped from V and 10 bases from J, the junction kept 1 base outside the gene matches. CDR3: CASSWGGEQFF. The CDR3 coding sequence is TGTGCCAGCAGCTGGGGGGGAGAGCAGTTCTTC.

Note on this clone: Other DNA variants within this sample encode the same CDR3. The CDR3 sequence: CASSLGGGEGTEAFF. As DNA, the CDR3 is TGCGCCAGCAGCTTAGGAGGGGGCGAGGGCACTGAAGCTTTCTTT. The chain combines TRBV5-1 with TRBJ1-1; the match to TRBD1 covers 7 bases. CDR1 SGHRS and CDR2 YFSETQ come from the germline V gene. The trim removed 2 bases at V and 4 bases at J, leaving 8 bases unmatched. CDR3 size: 15 residues. Complete variable domain (other parts from reference TRBV5-1 and TRBJ1-1): KAGVTQTPRYLIKTRGQQVTLSCSPISGHRSVSWYQQTPGQGLQFLFEYFSETQRNKGNFPGRFSGRQFSNSRSEMNVSTLELGDSALYLCASSLGGGEGTEAFFGQGTRLTVV.

This chain joins TRBV7-9 and TRBJ2-3, with D unclear. The CDR3 covers 13 residues. Germline CDR1 SEHNR, CDR2 FQNEAQ (reference sequence). Trimming took 4 bases from V and 5 from J, leaving 10 bases between them. CDR3 bases: TGTGCCAGCAGCTCGCGCCGTCAAGATACGCAGTATTTT. Translating it yields CASSSRRQDTQYF.

V gene TRBV4-1 combines with J gene TRBJ1-2; D gene uncertain. This CDR3 has 14 amino acids. Germline lookup yields CDR1 MGHRA and CDR2 YSYEKL. Trimming took off 0 bases at V and 4 bases at J, with 9 bases between the two ends. Here the CDR3 DNA reads TGCGCCAGCAGCCAAGAATCAGGAACCTATGGCTACACCTTC. The encoded protein is CASSQESGTYGYTF.

V gene TRBV7-6 combines with J gene TRBJ1-5; D remains unclear. The CDR3 runs 13 residues. V was shortened by 8 bases and J by 0 bases, with 8 bases between the two germline ends. From germline, CDR1 is SGHVS and CDR2 FNYEAQ. As DNA, the CDR3 is TGTGCCAGCTGCCGGGATAGCAATCAGCCCCAGCATTTT. This sequence encodes CASCRDSNQPQHF.

This clone was counted a few times. The V gene is TRBV29-1, the J gene TRBJ1-1; no definite D call. The V gene's germline CDR1 is SQVTM and CDR2 ANQGSEA. The CDR3 has 11 amino acids. The CDR3, as DNA: TGCACGGGATCTTGGAACACTGAAGCTTTCTTT. Translation gives CTGSWNTEAFF.